Here is one TCR beta chain with its context. There is no known antigen for this receptor. One base away there is no much larger clone; base qualities are not given. A second Seattle source provided samples from volunteer blood donors who had recovered from COVID-19. Collaborating institutions collected whole blood in K2EDTA tubes following their own protocols. For TCRbeta analysis, collaborators shipped samples as frozen whole blood, isolated PBMCs, or DNA extracted from either of those sample types. This entry is derived from a study of blood T cell repertoires in COVID-19 (dated by TCRdb to about 2020). Describing the broader study: The collaborator samples originated in the United States, Italy and Spain and spanned the acute and convalescent phases of COVID-19. The prospective study material was composed of cDNA or gDNA derived from T cells, B-cell-depleted T cells, or PBMCs. Subjects who had been exposed to COVID-19, were actively infected with it, or had recovered from it provided the deeply sampled blood TCRbeta repertoires that made up the dataset. The repertoires were released in a freely available public database meant as a resource for research on the immune response to SARS-CoV-2. Samples were obtained from the ongoing ImmuneRACE study (first 160 participants) and from roughly 1,300 subjects provided by 6 global collaborators. Sample metadata almost always included a de-identified subject ID, COVID-19 status, age in years and sex. Where HLA class I and class II types were available, the types were taken from metadata supplied by the sample provider, not from assay-based typing. What the authors observed across the whole study: How much clinical and demographic metadata was included differed by source and by participant, and the metadata was provided uncurated.

The germline V gene (reference sequence) specifies MNHEY as CDR1 and SMNVEV as CDR2. V sheds 8 bases and J sheds 0 bases, leaving 17 bases between their ends. The CDR3 holds 17 amino acids from the cysteine to the phenylalanine. Only CDR3 DNA is held: 51 bases, read in frame from base 1. TCRbeta CDR3 regions were amplified from genomic DNA using the immunoSEQ Assay, a bias-controlled multiplex PCR. The published analysis was carried out like this. Nucleated cell counts per sample were estimated from amplification of reference gene primers within the assay. Sequence reads were collapsed and filtered to measure the absolute abundance of every unique TCRbeta CDR3 rearrangement. For each sample, productive Simpson clonality was calculated as the square root of Simpson's diversity index over productive rearrangements. This immuneACCESS table, as held by TCRdb, lists in-frame sequences with V and J called but not all clones. Of the missing ones, under half trace to an unresolved V gene in checked studies; the others have no known cause. V, J and clone size reflect that table, while D and trimming were determined from the DNA. Present in this sample are approximately 260,000 clones, roughly 90% of which were seen just once. The leading ten clones occupy around 6.9% of the sample.

The sequenced sample consisted of peripheral blood. This TCR was sampled from a man in his sixties who had recovered from COVID-19. The rearrangement combines TRBV27 with TRBJ2-6; the D gene cannot be resolved reliably. The nucleotides read TGTGCCAGCCCGGTCTCCAAGACTTACTCTGGGGCCAACGTCCTGACTTTC. Its amino acids are CASPVSKTYSGANVLTF.